This T cell receptor beta chain was documented in a study of T cell responses to AZD1222 COVID-19 vaccine. Study conclusions and caveats: Sampled repertoires all dated from after the peak T cell response.

The repertoire was sequenced with immunoSEQ multiplex PCR; TCRdb's copy has only in-frame clones and lacks some. This table has 100,000 to 150,000 clones, about 89% appearing once. Details on this clone: What it binds is unknown.

The sequenced sample was peripheral blood, obtained on day 0 of AZD1222 vaccination. The source of this sequence is an adult in good health.

The CDR3 here is CASSPKTIRDRLNSPLHF. The CDR3 DNA sequence: TGTGCCAGCTCACCAAAGACTATCCGGGACCGCCTCAATTCACCCCTCCACTTT. The V and J genes are TRBV18 and TRBJ1-6, with a tentative D call TRBD1 (5 bases). This CDR3 has 18 amino acids. Germline V gene sequence: CDR1 KGHSH, CDR2 LQKENI. Trimming shortened V by 2 bases and J by 7 bases, and 21 bases separated the two germline ends.